One T cell receptor (beta chain) is described in this entry. Antigen unknown. TCRdb's copy holds only in-frame clones and misses some; the assay was immunoSEQ multiplex PCR. The sample yields 100,000 to 150,000 clones, about 90% seen once. This record comes from a study of T cell responses to AZD1222 COVID-19 vaccine. Across the whole study: Pooled in the analysis were second doses at about 4 or about 12 weeks.

The CDR3 loop spans 16 amino acids. Germline values: CDR1 SNHLY, CDR2 FYNNEI. Trimming at V came to 0 bases and at J to 4 bases, leaving 8 bases not matched to a gene. Findings and caveats of the study: Mapped onto spike, vaccine-associated CD4 TCRs spanned it and were dominant at 160-218 and 743-854. Repertoires were obtained solely post-peak T cell response. Baseline serostatus was positive in only 5 to 7 AZD1222 recipients.

The clonotype was recovered from an adult in good health. Sequenced material: peripheral blood, taken on day 0 of AZD1222 vaccination. The chain couples TRBV2 to TRBJ2-7; 8 bases fit TRBD2. The CDR3 DNA reads TGTGCCAGCAGTGAAGCGCCGGAGACTAGCGAGTACGAGCAGTACTTC. Translation gives CASSEAPETSEYEQYF.